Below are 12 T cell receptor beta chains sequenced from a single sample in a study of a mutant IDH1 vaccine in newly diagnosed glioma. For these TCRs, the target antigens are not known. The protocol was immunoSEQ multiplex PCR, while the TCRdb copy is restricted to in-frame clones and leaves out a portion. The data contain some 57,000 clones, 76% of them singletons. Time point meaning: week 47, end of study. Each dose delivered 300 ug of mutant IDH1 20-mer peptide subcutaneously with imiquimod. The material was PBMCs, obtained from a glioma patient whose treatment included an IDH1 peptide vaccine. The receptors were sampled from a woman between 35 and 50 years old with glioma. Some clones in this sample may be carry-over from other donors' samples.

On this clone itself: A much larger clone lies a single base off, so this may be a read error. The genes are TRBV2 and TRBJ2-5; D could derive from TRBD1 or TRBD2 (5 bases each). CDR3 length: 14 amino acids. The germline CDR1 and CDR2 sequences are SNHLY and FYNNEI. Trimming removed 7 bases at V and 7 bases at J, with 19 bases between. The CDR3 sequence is CASTTGPLEVTQYF. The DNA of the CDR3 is TGTGCCAGCACCACGGGACCGCTAGAGGTGACCCAGTACTTC.

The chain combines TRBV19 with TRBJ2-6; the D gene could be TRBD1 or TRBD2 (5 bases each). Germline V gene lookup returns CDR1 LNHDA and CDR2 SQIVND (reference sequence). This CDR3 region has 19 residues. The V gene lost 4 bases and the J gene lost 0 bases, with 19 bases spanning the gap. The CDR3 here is CASSTTKGRGSSGANVLTF. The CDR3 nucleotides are TGTGCCAGTAGTACGACCAAGGGACGGGGAAGCTCTGGGGCCAACGTCCTGACTTTC.

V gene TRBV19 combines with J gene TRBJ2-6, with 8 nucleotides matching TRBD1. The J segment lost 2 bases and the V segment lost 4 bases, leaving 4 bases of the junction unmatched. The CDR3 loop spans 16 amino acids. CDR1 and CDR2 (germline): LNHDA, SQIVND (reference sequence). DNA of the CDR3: TGTGCCAGTAGTAGACCGACAGGGGCTGGGGCCAACGTCCTGACTTTC. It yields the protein CASSRPTGAGANVLTF.

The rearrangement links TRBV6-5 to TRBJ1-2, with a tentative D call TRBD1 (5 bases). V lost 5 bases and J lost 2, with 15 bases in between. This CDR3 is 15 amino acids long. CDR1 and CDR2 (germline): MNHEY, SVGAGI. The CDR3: CASSTRAGGNYGYTF. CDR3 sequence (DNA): TGTGCCAGCAGTACTCGGGCTGGGGGGAACTATGGCTACACCTTC.

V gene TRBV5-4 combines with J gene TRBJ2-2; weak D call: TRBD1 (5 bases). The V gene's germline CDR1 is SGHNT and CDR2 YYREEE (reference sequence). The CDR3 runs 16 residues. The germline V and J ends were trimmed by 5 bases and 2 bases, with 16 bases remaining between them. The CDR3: CASRTESNGNTGELFF. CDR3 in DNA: TGTGCCAGCAGGACAGAGTCGAACGGCAACACCGGGGAGCTGTTTTTT.

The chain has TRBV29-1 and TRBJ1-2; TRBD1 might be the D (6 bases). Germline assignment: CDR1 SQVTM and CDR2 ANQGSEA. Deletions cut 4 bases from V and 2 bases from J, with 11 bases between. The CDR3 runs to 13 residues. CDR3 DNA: TGCAGCGTTGTAGGGGGGGTGAACTATGGCTACACCTTC. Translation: CSVVGGVNYGYTF. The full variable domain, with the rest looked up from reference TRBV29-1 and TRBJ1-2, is SAVISQKPSRDICQRGTSLTIQCQVDSQVTMMFWYRQQPGQSLTLIATANQGSEATYESGFVIDKFPISRPNLTFSTLTVSNMSPEDSSIYLCSVVGGVNYGYTFGSGTRLTVV.

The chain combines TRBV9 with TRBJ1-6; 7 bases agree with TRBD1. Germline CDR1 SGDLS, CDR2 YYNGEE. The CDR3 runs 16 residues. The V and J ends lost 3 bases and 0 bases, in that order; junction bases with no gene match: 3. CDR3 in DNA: TGTGCCAGCAGCGCCACAGGGGCCTCCTATAATTCACCCCTCCACTTT. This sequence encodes CASSATGASYNSPLHF.

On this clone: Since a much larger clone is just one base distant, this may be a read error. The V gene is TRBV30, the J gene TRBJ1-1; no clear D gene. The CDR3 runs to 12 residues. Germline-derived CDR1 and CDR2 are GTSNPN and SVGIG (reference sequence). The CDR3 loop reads CAWRADDTEDFF. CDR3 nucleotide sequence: TGTGCCTGGAGAGCCGATGACACTGAAGATTTCTTT.

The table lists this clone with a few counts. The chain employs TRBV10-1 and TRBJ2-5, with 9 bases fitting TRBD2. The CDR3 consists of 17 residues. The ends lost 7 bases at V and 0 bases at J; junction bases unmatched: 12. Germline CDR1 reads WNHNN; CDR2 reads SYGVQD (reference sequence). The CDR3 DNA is TGCGCCAGCACTCCTCGGCCCGAGCGGGGGGACCAAGAGACCCAGTACTTC. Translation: CASTPRPERGDQETQYF.

This chain's CDR3 is CARRATNEKLFF. The CDR3 DNA reads as TGTGCCCGCCGGGCAACTAATGAAAAACTGTTTTTT. The chain recombines TRBV30 with TRBJ1-4; D gene uncertain. Germline values: CDR1 GTSNPN, CDR2 SVGIG (reference sequence). The CDR3 totals 12 residues. V lost 8 bases to trimming and J lost 0 bases, with 7 bases between them.

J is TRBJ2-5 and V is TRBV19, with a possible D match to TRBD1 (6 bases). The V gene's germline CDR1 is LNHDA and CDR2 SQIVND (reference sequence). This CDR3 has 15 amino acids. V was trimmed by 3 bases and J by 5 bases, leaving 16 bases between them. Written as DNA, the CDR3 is TGTGCCAGTAGTATTTCAGGGGCCCGAGGCGAGACCCAGTACTTC. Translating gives CASSISGARGETQYF.

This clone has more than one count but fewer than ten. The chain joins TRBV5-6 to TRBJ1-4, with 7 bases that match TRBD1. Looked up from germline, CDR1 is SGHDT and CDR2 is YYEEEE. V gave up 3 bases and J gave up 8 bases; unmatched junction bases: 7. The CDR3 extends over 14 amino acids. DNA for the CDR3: TGTGCCAGCAGCTCAGGGGGACTAGAAGAAAAACTGTTTTTT. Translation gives CASSSGGLEEKLFF. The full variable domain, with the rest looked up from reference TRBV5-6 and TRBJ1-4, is DAGVTQSPTHLIKTRGQQVTLRCSPKSGHDTVSWYQQALGQGPQFIFQYYEEEERQRGNFPDRFSGHQFPNYSSELNVNALLLGDSALYLCASSSGGLEEKLFFGSGTQLSVL.